This TCR beta chain was obtained from a study of control samples from healthy donors and cancer patients. The protocol was immunoSEQ multiplex PCR, while the TCRdb copy is restricted to in-frame clones and leaves out a portion. Among 150,000 or so clones listed, just under 95% were seen once. Germline V gene sequence: CDR1 SGHVS, CDR2 FQNEAQ. Trimming cost V 4 bases and J 5 bases; bases outside gene matches: 9. The CDR3 runs to 17 residues. This rearrangement joins TRBV7-8 to TRBJ2-3; 13 bases agree with TRBD2. This receptor was taken from a man in his 60s with colorectal cancer. The material sequenced was PBMCs. CDR3 DNA sequence: TGTGCCAGCAGCTCCCTCTTGGGACTAGCGGGGTTAGATACGCAGTATTTT. Amino acid sequence: CASSSLLGLAGLDTQYF.